The 19 T cell receptor beta chains presented below share a single source sample, sequenced in a study of T-cell memory formation after mild COVID-19. TCRdb recomputed calls from the 5' RACE reads with MiXCR, one row per CDR3 protein. In the table there are 150,000 to 200,000 distinct CDR3 sequences, more than 9% of which are singletons. Material for sequencing was PBMCs or a T cell subset sorted from them (not recorded which). These receptors originate from a man aged 18 to 35 who had mild COVID-19 (a few samples of this study predate the infection). Cell type and time point are not known.

Written as DNA, the CDR3 is TGCGCCAGCAGCTTGTCGTTCCGCACGGGAAACACCATATATTTT. It yields the protein CASSLSFRTGNTIYF. The chain carries TRBV5-1 and TRBJ1-3; D gene uncertain. Trimming left V 1 base short and J 4 bases short, with 12 bases between. The germline CDR1 and CDR2 sequences are SGHRS and YFSETQ. The CDR3 sequence is 15 residues long.

V usage is TRBV6-5 and J usage is TRBJ1-6; no clear D. V gave up 5 bases and J gave up 8 bases, with 16 bases separating them. The CDR3 loop spans 15 amino acids. Per the germline V gene, CDR1 is MNHEY and CDR2 is SVGAGI. Here the CDR3 DNA reads TGTGCCAGCAGTCCGCTCCTCGTCGGGGATTCACCCCTCCACTTT. Translated: CASSPLLVGDSPLHF.

This clonotype was detected only a few times. This chain joins TRBV4-1 and TRBJ1-3, with no clear D. The germline V gene has CDR1 MGHRA and CDR2 YSYEKL. V lost 1 base to trimming and J lost 0 bases, with 19 bases between them. This CDR3 is 19 amino acids long. DNA of the CDR3: TGCGCCAGCAGCCAAGGATCTGGGTCCGCCCCCTCCTCTGGAAACACCATATATTTT. It specifies CASSQGSGSAPSSGNTIYF.

The rearrangement uses TRBV13 and TRBJ1-5, with D unclear. V shed 3 bases and J shed 9 bases, with 12 bases lying between them. This CDR3 spans 13 amino acids. CDR1 is PRHDT and CDR2 is FYEKMQ in the germline V gene (reference sequence). CDR3 in DNA: TGTGCCAGCAGCTTCAGAGGACTTAGGCCCCAGCATTTT. Translating gives CASSFRGLRPQHF.

This clonotype was counted a few times. This chain uses TRBV24-1 with TRBJ2-3; D call uncertain. The CDR3 contains 12 residues. Germline V gene lookup returns CDR1 KGHDR and CDR2 SFDVKD. V lost 3 bases to trimming and J lost 6 bases, with 6 bases between them. CDR3 DNA sequence: TGTGCCACCAGTGATCCGTCGGATACGCAGTATTTT. Protein product: CATSDPSDTQYF.

This clonotype was seen many times. This chain uses TRBV12-3 or TRBV12-4 with TRBJ2-7; D might be TRBD1 or TRBD2, each matching 5 bases. The CDR3 extends over 13 amino acids. Deletions cut 6 bases from V and 6 bases from J, with 15 bases between. This CDR3 reads CASRNSGTGEQYF. The CDR3 nucleotides read TGTGCCAGCAGGAACTCCGGGACCGGCGAGCAGTACTTC.

This clonotype turned up a few times. This chain uses TRBV6-2 or TRBV6-3 with TRBJ1-2; the D gene is possibly TRBD1 (6 bases). The germline V gene has CDR1 MNHEY and CDR2 SVGEGT. The CDR3 contains 15 residues. V lost 5 bases to trimming and J lost 0 bases, with 13 bases between them. The CDR3 is CASSRQRTANYGYTF. Written as DNA, the CDR3 is TGTGCCAGCAGTCGCCAACGGACAGCTAACTATGGCTACACCTTC.

This clonotype came up many times. The chain links TRBV4-1 to TRBJ1-1; D might be TRBD1 (5 bases). CDR1 and CDR2 from the germline V gene are MGHRA and YSYEKL. The length of the CDR3 is 17 residues. V was trimmed by 3 bases and J by 3 bases, leaving 20 bases between them. CDR3 residues: CASSHRGKTAEDTEAFF. Here the CDR3 DNA reads TGCGCCAGCAGCCACCGGGGGAAGACGGCAGAGGACACTGAAGCTTTCTTT.

The rearrangement links TRBV5-5 to TRBJ1-2, with a weak D call TRBD1 (6 bases). V lost 0 bases and J lost 4, with 13 bases in between. CDR3 length: 15 residues. Germline lookup yields CDR1 SGHKS and CDR2 YYEKEE (reference sequence). This chain's CDR3 is CASSLAGGSSYGYTF. The DNA of the CDR3 is TGTGCCAGCAGCTTGGCGGGGGGCAGCAGCTATGGCTACACCTTC.

The V gene is TRBV5-1, the J gene TRBJ2-5, with 7 bases fitting TRBD2. The V segment lost 4 bases and the J segment 5 bases; nucleotides outside the gene matches: 11. Germline values: CDR1 SGHRS, CDR2 YFSETQ. CDR3 size: 15 residues. The DNA for the CDR3 is TGCGCCAGCAGCCGGGGGAGGGGAGGTCGCGAGACCCAGTACTTC. It is translated as CASSRGRGGRETQYF. The full variable domain, with the rest looked up from reference TRBV5-1 and TRBJ2-5, is KAGVTQTPRYLIKTRGQQVTLSCSPISGHRSVSWYQQTPGQGLQFLFEYFSETQRNKGNFPGRFSGRQFSNSRSEMNVSTLELGDSALYLCASSRGRGGRETQYFGPGTRLLVL.

This clonotype was observed a few times. V gene TRBV4-3 combines with J gene TRBJ2-7; D possibly matches TRBD1 or TRBD2 (6 bases each). Germline values: CDR1 LGHNA, CDR2 YSLEER. The CDR3 loop spans 15 amino acids. Between the trimmed V and J ends, which lost 3 bases and 6 bases, there was a span of 18 bases. Here the CDR3 reads CASSQQWGQEGEQYF. DNA of the CDR3: TGCGCCAGCAGCCAGCAATGGGGGCAGGAGGGCGAGCAGTACTTC.

A note on this clonotype: The junction does not match germline at one end; this may be a read error. The J gene is TRBJ1-1, the V gene TRBV7-8; TRBD1 matches at 7 bases. Germline V gives CDR1 SGHVS, CDR2 FQNEAQ. The CDR3 extends over 15 amino acids. CDR3 in DNA: TGTGCCAGCAGCCTAGCAGGGGACAGCGTCACTGAAGCTTTCTTT. Translating it yields CASSLAGDSVTEAFF.

This clonotype was found a few times. This chain links TRBV11-2 with TRBJ2-1; 7 bases are shared with TRBD2. The ends lost 1 base at V and 7 bases at J; junction bases unmatched: 10. The CDR3 covers 16 residues. Germline-derived CDR1 and CDR2 are SGHAT and FQNNGV. The CDR3 spells CASSLVAPGRGNEQFF. As DNA, the CDR3 is TGTGCCAGCAGCTTAGTGGCCCCGGGGCGGGGGAATGAGCAGTTCTTC.

The chain joins TRBV29-1 to TRBJ2-5; a weak D match, TRBD1 (6 bases). Trimming removed 4 bases at V and 5 bases at J, with 14 bases between. The CDR3 has 13 residues. From germline, CDR1 is SQVTM and CDR2 ANQGSEA. DNA for the CDR3: TGCAGCGTTGTCGGAGTTAGGGGGGAGACCCAGTACTTC. It codes for CSVVGVRGETQYF.

V and J are TRBV5-1 and TRBJ2-6; D is uncertain. V was trimmed by 0 bases and J by 0 bases, leaving 10 bases between them. The CDR3 sequence is 17 residues long. Germline CDR1 and CDR2: SGHRS and YFSETQ. The CDR3 region has the DNA TGCGCCAGCAGCTTGGCCGCGGCCAGCTCTGGGGCCAACGTCCTGACTTTC. Amino acid sequence: CASSLAAASSGANVLTF.

The V and J genes are TRBV2 and TRBJ2-2, with 7 bases that match TRBD1. Germline V gene lookup returns CDR1 SNHLY and CDR2 FYNNEI. The V and J ends lost 6 bases and 2 bases, in that order; junction bases with no gene match: 3. This CDR3 comprises 14 residues. CDR3 loop: CASRGDSNTGELFF. For the CDR3, the DNA is TGTGCCAGCAGGGGGGACAGCAACACCGGGGAGCTGTTTTTT.

In its sample, this clonotype was seen a few times. The rearrangement links TRBV5-1 to TRBJ2-7; D call uncertain. CDR1 is SGHRS and CDR2 is YFSETQ in the germline V gene. There are 14 residues in the CDR3. V lost 0 bases to trimming and J lost 4 bases, with 11 bases between them. The chain's CDR3 is CASSLVRKEYEQYV. In nucleotides, the CDR3 is TGCGCCAGCAGCTTGGTGAGGAAAGAATACGAGCAGTACGTC.

The chain links TRBV4-2 to TRBJ2-1; weak D call: TRBD2 (6 bases). The V end lost 4 bases, the J end lost 1 base, and 14 bases lay between the germline ends. Per germline, CDR1 LGHNA and CDR2 YNFKEQ. The CDR3 covers 16 residues. The CDR3 loop is CASSRRGGSSYNEQFF. In DNA form, the CDR3 reads TGTGCCAGCAGCCGCCGAGGAGGGTCGTCCTACAATGAGCAGTTCTTC.

V gene TRBV4-3 combines with J gene TRBJ2-5; unclear D gene. V was cut by 1 base and J by 2 bases, with 8 bases left in between. This CDR3 is 14 amino acids long. Germline CDR1 and CDR2: LGHNA and YSLEER. The CDR3 DNA sequence: TGCGCCAGCAGCCAAGGACGCGGTCAAGAGACCCAGTACTTC. Protein sequence: CASSQGRGQETQYF.